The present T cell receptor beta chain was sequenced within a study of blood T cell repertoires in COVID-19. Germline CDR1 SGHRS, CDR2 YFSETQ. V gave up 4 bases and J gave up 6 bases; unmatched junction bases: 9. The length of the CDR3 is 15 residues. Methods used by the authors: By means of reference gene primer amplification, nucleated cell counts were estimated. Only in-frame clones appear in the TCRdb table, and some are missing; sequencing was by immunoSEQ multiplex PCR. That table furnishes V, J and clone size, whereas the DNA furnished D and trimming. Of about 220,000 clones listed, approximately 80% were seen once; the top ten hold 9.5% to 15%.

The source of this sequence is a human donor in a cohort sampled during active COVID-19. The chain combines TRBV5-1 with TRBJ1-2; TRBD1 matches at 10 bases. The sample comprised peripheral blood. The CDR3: CASSPPTGGPDGYTF. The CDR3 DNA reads TGCGCCAGCAGCCCACCGACAGGGGGCCCGGATGGCTACACCTTC.